This T cell receptor beta chain was documented in a study of control samples from healthy donors and cancer patients. V was shortened by 0 bases and J by 2 bases, with 21 bases between the two germline ends. This CDR3 comprises 19 residues. Per germline, CDR1 LGHDT and CDR2 YNNKEL (reference sequence). Generated by immunoSEQ multiplex PCR, the TCRdb table keeps only in-frame clones and is missing some. The table shows more than 100,000 clones, with approximately 88% occurring only once. This receptor was identified in a man between 35 and 55 years old in good health. The chain is built from TRBV3-1 (or the pseudogene TRBV3-2) and TRBJ2-3; D gene ambiguous. Sequenced sample: blood. CDR3 residues: CASSQDFISASTSTDTQYF. The CDR3 coding sequence is TGTGCCAGCAGCCAAGATTTCATTTCAGCGTCAACCTCCACAGATACGCAGTATTTT.